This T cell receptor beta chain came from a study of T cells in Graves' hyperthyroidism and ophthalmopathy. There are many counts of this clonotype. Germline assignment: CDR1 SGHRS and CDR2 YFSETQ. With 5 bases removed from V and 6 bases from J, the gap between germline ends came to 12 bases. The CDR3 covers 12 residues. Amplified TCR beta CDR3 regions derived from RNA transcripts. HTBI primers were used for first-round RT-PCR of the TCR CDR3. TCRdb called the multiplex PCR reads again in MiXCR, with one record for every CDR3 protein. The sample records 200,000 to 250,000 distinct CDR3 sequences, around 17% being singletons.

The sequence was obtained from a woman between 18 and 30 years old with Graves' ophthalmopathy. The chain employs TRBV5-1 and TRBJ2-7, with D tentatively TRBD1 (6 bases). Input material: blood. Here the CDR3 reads CASSTQGTEQYF. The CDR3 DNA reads TGCGCCAGCAGTACACAGGGTACCGAGCAGTACTTC.